The 14 T cell receptor beta chains below were found in one sample sequenced in a study of T cell responses to AZD1222 COVID-19 vaccine. Produced via immunoSEQ multiplex PCR; TCRdb's table is partial and in-frame only. Counted here are some 130,000 clones, roughly 91% occurring once; the ten biggest clones make up roughly 7%. The specimen was peripheral blood, collected 28 days after the second AZD1222 dose. These receptor sequences come from an adult who received the AZD1222 COVID-19 vaccine.

As DNA, the CDR3 is TGTGCCAGCAGTTCTTCTAGGTGGGCAGGGGTAAATCAGCCCCAGCATTTT. Protein product: CASSSSRWAGVNQPQHF. J is TRBJ1-5 and V is TRBV27; tentative D call: TRBD1 (6 bases). Between the trimmed V and J ends, which lost 4 bases and 4 bases, there was a span of 20 bases. Germline V gene sequence: CDR1 MNHEY, CDR2 SMNVEV (reference sequence). CDR3 length: 17 amino acids.

This chain uses TRBV20-1 with TRBJ1-2, with no clear D. V was trimmed by 3 bases and J by 6 bases, leaving 8 bases between them. Germline V gene lookup returns CDR1 DFQATT and CDR2 SNEGSKA (reference sequence). The CDR3 has 11 amino acids. This CDR3 reads CSASWSDGYTF. In nucleotides, the CDR3 is TGCAGTGCTAGTTGGTCCGATGGCTACACCTTC.

The chain recombines TRBV7-9 with TRBJ2-7; TRBD1 matches 7 bases. CDR1 and CDR2 from the germline V gene are SEHNR and FQNEAQ (reference sequence). The CDR3 extends over 15 amino acids. J was trimmed by 3 bases and V by 2 bases; bases with no gene match: 7. The CDR3 DNA follows: TGTGCCAGCAGCTTACGGATGGGACAGTTCTACGAGCAGTACTTC. It yields the protein CASSLRMGQFYEQYF.

This rearrangement joins TRBV7-9 to TRBJ1-4; TRBD1 matches at 7 bases. V lost 1 base, J lost 8 bases, and 10 bases stayed unmatched. The CDR3 totals 16 residues. CDR1 SEHNR and CDR2 FQNEAQ come from the germline V gene (reference sequence). CDR3 sequence reads: CASSLVGGGDAEKLFF. CDR3 DNA: TGTGCCAGCAGCTTAGTTGGAGGGGGCGACGCCGAAAAACTGTTTTTT.

The rearrangement joins TRBV6-4 to TRBJ1-5, with D perhaps matching TRBD1 (6 bases). Trimming removed 5 bases from V and 1 base from J, with 6 bases in between. The CDR3 length is 13 residues. In germline, CDR1 is MRHNA, CDR2 SNTAGT. This CDR3 is CASSQGSNQPQHF. The CDR3 region has the DNA TGTGCCAGCAGTCAGGGGAGCAATCAGCCCCAGCATTTT.

The J gene is TRBJ2-1, the V gene TRBV6-1; 11 nucleotides line up with TRBD2. CDR3 size: 16 residues. The trim removed 4 bases at V and 3 bases at J, leaving 5 bases unmatched. Germline V gene sequence: CDR1 MNHNS, CDR2 SASEGT. Here the CDR3 DNA reads TGTGCCAGCAGTGCCGCCGGGACTAGCGGCTACAATGAGCAGTTCTTC. Translating it yields CASSAAGTSGYNEQFF.

This chain links TRBV5-4 with TRBJ1-2; maybe TRBD1 (5 bases). The V end lost 4 bases, the J end lost 2 bases, and 9 bases lay between the germline ends. The germline V gene encodes CDR1 SGHNT and CDR2 YYREEE (reference sequence). This CDR3 region has 13 residues. CDR3 nucleotides: TGTGCCAGCAGCCCGGGACCGAACTATGGCTACACCTTC. Residues: CASSPGPNYGYTF.

This clone was picked up one time. V usage is TRBV6-5 and J usage is TRBJ1-3; D ambiguous. This CDR3 comprises 15 residues. The germline CDR1 and CDR2 sequences are MNHEY and SVGAGI. V shed 4 bases and J shed 4 bases, with 14 bases lying between them. The DNA for the CDR3 is TGTGCCAGCAGTTCGGACGGGCAAGGGGGAAACACCATATATTTT. It is translated as CASSSDGQGGNTIYF.

The genes are TRBV1 and TRBJ1-4. TRBV1 corresponds to a pseudogene. The CDR3 spans 21 residues. Written as DNA, the CDR3 is TGCACCAGCAGCCAACCCCTGGGGACTGAGGTCGGGCGTAGACTAAATGAAAAACTGTTTTTT. It is translated as CTSSQPLGTEVGRRLNEKLFF.

In its sample, this clone was seen a few times. V is TRBV7-8 and J is TRBJ2-1; D is unclear. Germline CDR1 is SGHVS and CDR2 is FQNEAQ. The CDR3 sequence is 16 residues long. V lost 8 bases to trimming and J lost 0 bases, with 17 bases between them. The CDR3 nucleotides read TGTGCCAGCGGCCGATCTGATTGGAGCTCCTACAATGAGCAGTTCTTC. Its protein is CASGRSDWSSYNEQFF.

CDR3 nucleotide sequence: TGTGCCAGCAGCCAAGAGGGGGGTTTCGTTGGGCCAAACCACTTT. Encoded protein: CASSQEGGFVGPNHF. The chain recombines TRBV4-2 with TRBJ1-6; D is possibly TRBD1 (5 bases). V lost 0 bases, J lost 18 bases, and 21 bases lay in between. This CDR3 has 15 residues. The germline V gene has CDR1 LGHNA and CDR2 YNFKEQ.

The chain links TRBV6-5 to TRBJ2-5; D unresolved. The CDR3 spans 14 residues. The germline CDR1 and CDR2 sequences are MNHEY and SVGAGI. Trimming stripped 7 bases from V and 2 bases from J, with 14 bases between. For the CDR3, the DNA is TGTGCCAGCATCCCATCGGCCCTACAAGAGACCCAGTACTTC. As protein: CASIPSALQETQYF.

A word on this clone: Other DNA sequences in the sample encode the same CDR3. The rearrangement joins TRBV18 to TRBJ2-1; D not resolved. Germline V gives CDR1 KGHSH, CDR2 LQKENI. The CDR3 runs 13 residues. V was shortened by 2 bases and J by 5 bases, with 7 bases between the two germline ends. CDR3 region: CASSPSEDNEQFF. The CDR3 DNA reads TGTGCCAGCTCACCATCCGAGGACAATGAGCAGTTCTTC.

This rearrangement joins TRBV24-1 to TRBJ1-2, with 9 positions matching TRBD1. The CDR3 has 15 amino acids. Looked up from germline, CDR1 is KGHDR and CDR2 is SFDVKD. V shed 4 bases and J 4 bases; nucleotides not matched to a gene: 6. CDR3 DNA sequence: TGTGCCACCAGTGACTCAGGGACAGGGAGCTATGGCTACACCTTC. This encodes CATSDSGTGSYGYTF.